Sequencing of this TCR beta chain was carried out in a study of long-term antiretroviral therapy in people with HIV. Points from the study as a whole: Diversity rose after ART but stayed below transplant donor controls. Those clones which expanded before ART made up the dominant part of the repertoire at all time points. Relative to control repertoires, HIV repertoires exhibited narrower CDR3 length ranges.

On this clone: Its antigen is still unknown.

The V end was cut by 1 base, the J end by 7 bases, with 8 bases between. The CDR3 consists of 12 residues. Germline V gene lookup returns CDR1 GTSNPN and CDR2 SVGIG (reference sequence). Survey level was the resolution at which the v3.0 immunoSEQ assay ran. Sequencing of each sample targeted roughly 40,000-50,000 T-cell genomes. Data came from immunoSEQ multiplex PCR; TCRdb stores just in-frame clones and leaves some out. The repertoire includes about 15,000 clones, approximately 90% of them detected once, and over 10% sits in the top ten. The sequence derives from a woman in her thirties or forties with HIV. Here the sequenced sample was unsorted PBMCs, taken 0.6 years after starting antiretroviral therapy. The chain couples TRBV30 to TRBJ1-5, with D perhaps TRBD1 (5 bases). The CDR3 nucleotides are TGTGCCTGGAGTGGAGAGGGGCAGCCCCAGCATTTT. Encoded protein: CAWSGEGQPQHF. Variable domain in full (rest from reference TRBV30 and TRBJ1-5): SQTIHQWPATLVQPVGSPLSLECTVEGTSNPNLYWYRQAAGRGLQLLFYSVGIGQISSEVPQNLSASRPQDRQFILSSKKLLLSDSGFYLCAWSGEGQPQHFGDGTRLSIL.